Following are 27 T cell receptor beta chains from one sample sequenced in a study of cytomegalovirus exposure and HLA in healthy donors. A multiplex PCR was run with 60 Vbeta primers and 13 Jbeta primers. Produced via immunoSEQ multiplex PCR; TCRdb's table is partial and in-frame only. Among roughly 100,000 clones listed, 60% to 80% were seen once. Sequencing was done on a sample of PBMCs. The source is a man in his fifties in good health and CMV-seropositive.

This rearrangement joins TRBV10-3 to TRBJ2-5; no definite D call. Germline V gene lookup returns CDR1 ENHRY and CDR2 SYGVKD. With 3 bases removed from V and 5 bases from J, the gap between germline ends came to 4 bases. This CDR3 is built from 11 residues. The chain's CDR3 is CAISDRETQYF. The CDR3 DNA follows: TGTGCCATCAGTGACCGGGAGACCCAGTACTTC.

The rearrangement links TRBV7-2 to TRBJ2-5; D not certain. With the DNA end fitting TRBJ2-7 better, the J assignment may be wrong. The CDR3 spans 14 residues. Germline CDR1 and CDR2: SGHTA and FQGNSA. The CDR3 DNA follows: TGTGCCAGCAGCTTAGGAGGCTCAACCTACGAGCAGTACTTC. Translating it yields CASSLGGSTYEQYF.

The V and J genes are TRBV28 and TRBJ1-1, with TRBD1 matching 8 bases. Germline V gene lookup returns CDR1 MDHEN and CDR2 SYDVKM. The CDR3 runs to 14 residues. The J segment lost 1 base and the V segment lost 6 bases, leaving 4 bases of the junction unmatched. This chain's CDR3 is CASREDRENTEAFF. The DNA for the CDR3 is TGTGCCAGCAGGGAGGACAGGGAGAACACTGAAGCTTTCTTT.

The V and J genes are TRBV29-1 and TRBJ1-1; D may be TRBD1 (6 bases). Trimming cost V 7 bases and J 1 base, with 13 bases left between them. Germline V lookup: CDR1 SQVTM, CDR2 ANQGSEA. The CDR3 has 13 residues. CDR3 protein: CSAGQSTNTEAFF. In nucleotides, the CDR3 is TGCAGCGCCGGACAGTCGACGAACACTGAAGCTTTCTTT. The full variable domain, completed using reference TRBV29-1 and TRBJ1-1, is SAVISQKPSRDICQRGTSLTIQCQVDSQVTMMFWYRQQPGQSLTLIATANQGSEATYESGFVIDKFPISRPNLTFSTLTVSNMSPEDSSIYLCSAGQSTNTEAFFGQGTRLTVV.

The rearrangement links TRBV15 to TRBJ2-3; TRBD2 matches 14 bases. This CDR3 is 16 amino acids long. The germline gives CDR1 LNHNV, CDR2 YYDKDF (reference sequence). V shed 5 bases, J shed 5 bases, and the junction held 6 bases outside the gene matches. CDR3 in amino acids: CATSQIGLAGGDTQYF. The DNA of the CDR3 is TGTGCCACCAGCCAAATCGGACTAGCGGGAGGAGATACGCAGTATTTT. The full variable domain, in which reference TRBV15 and TRBJ2-3 provide the parts outside the CDR3, is DAMVIQNPRYQVTQFGKPVTLSCSQTLNHNVMYWYQQKSSQAPKLLFHYYDKDFNNEADTPDNFQSRRPNTSFCFLDIRSPGLGDTAMYLCATSQIGLAGGDTQYFGPGTRLTVL.

This clone has only one observation. The V call is TRBV5-8, the J call TRBJ2-7; D is perhaps TRBD2 (6 bases). Germline assignment: CDR1 SGHTS and CDR2 YDEGEE. V gave up 4 bases and J gave up 5 bases, with 28 bases separating them. The CDR3 contains 18 residues. DNA for the CDR3: TGTGCCAGCAGCCACTCGGGGATCGCGGGACCCTCCGGAAACGAGCAGTACTTC. Amino acid sequence: CASSHSGIAGPSGNEQYF.

This rearrangement joins TRBV27 to TRBJ2-6; D perhaps matches TRBD1 (5 bases). This CDR3 contains 18 residues. CDR1 and CDR2 from the germline V gene are MNHEY and SMNVEV (reference sequence). V was pared by 0 bases and J by 0 bases, with 12 bases between. The CDR3: CASSLSQGLPSGANVLTF. As DNA, the CDR3 is TGTGCCAGCAGTTTATCGCAGGGCTTGCCCTCTGGGGCCAACGTCCTGACTTTC.

This clone was detected only once. The rearrangement links TRBV29-1 to TRBJ2-1; 9 bases agree with TRBD1. The CDR3 sequence is 14 residues long. CDR1 is SQVTM and CDR2 is ANQGSEA in the germline V gene. V lost 6 bases to trimming and J lost 7 bases; unmatched junction nucleotides: 10. The CDR3 protein is CSVFRDRVGNEQFF. DNA of the CDR3: TGCAGCGTCTTCCGGGACAGGGTAGGGAATGAGCAGTTCTTC.

This clone was detected only once. V gene TRBV6-1 combines with J gene TRBJ2-3; D might be TRBD2 (7 bases). The V and J ends lost 4 bases and 4 bases respectively, with 12 bases between them. The CDR3 is 14 amino acids. From germline, CDR1 is MNHNS and CDR2 SASEGT. This CDR3 reads CASSGGGVADTQYF. The CDR3, as DNA: TGTGCCAGCAGTGGAGGGGGGGTTGCAGATACGCAGTATTTT.

V gene TRBV9 combines with J gene TRBJ1-1; a weak D match, TRBD1 (6 bases). The CDR3 runs 17 residues. Germline CDR1 reads SGDLS; CDR2 reads YYNGEE. Trimming took off 0 bases at V and 3 bases at J, with 18 bases between the two ends. CDR3 DNA: TGTGCCAGCAGCGTAGAGTTTACAGCCCCAGGGGACACTGAAGCTTTCTTT. Amino acid sequence: CASSVEFTAPGDTEAFF.

V gene TRBV7-9 combines with J gene TRBJ2-3, with D perhaps TRBD1 (5 bases). Germline-derived CDR1 and CDR2 are SEHNR and FQNEAQ (reference sequence). Trimming pared 9 bases from V and 5 bases from J, leaving 9 bases between. The CDR3 loop spans 11 amino acids. DNA for the CDR3: TGTGCCAGTGAAGGGGTAGATACGCAGTATTTT. This sequence encodes CASEGVDTQYF.

V usage is TRBV5-1 and J usage is TRBJ2-7, with 10 bases fitting TRBD1. V lost 1 base to trimming and J lost 5 bases; unmatched junction nucleotides: 9. Germline V gene lookup returns CDR1 SGHRS and CDR2 YFSETQ. The CDR3 is made up of 16 amino acids. The CDR3 region has the DNA TGCGCCAGCAGCTTGACTCCGGGACAGGGGATCCACGAGCAGTACTTC. Its protein is CASSLTPGQGIHEQYF.

This chain connects TRBV9 to TRBJ1-5, with D unresolved. The CDR3 consists of 16 residues. The germline V gene has CDR1 SGDLS and CDR2 YYNGEE. The germline V and J ends were trimmed by 0 bases and 5 bases, with 15 bases remaining between them. This CDR3 reads CASSVVPRRVDQPQHF. The CDR3 DNA reads TGTGCCAGCAGCGTAGTACCTCGGAGGGTAGATCAGCCCCAGCATTTT.

In its sample, this clone was seen a few times. The gene calls are TRBV29-1 and TRBJ2-7; TRBD1 matches 9 bases. Germline CDR1 and CDR2: SQVTM and ANQGSEA. The CDR3 consists of 13 residues. Trimming at V came to 3 bases and at J to 7 bases, leaving 7 bases not matched to a gene. The CDR3 protein is CSVDVGQGREQYF. The CDR3 DNA follows: TGCAGCGTTGATGTGGGACAGGGAAGAGAGCAGTACTTC.

This clone was found once. V usage is TRBV4-1 and J usage is TRBJ2-7, with 9 nucleotides matching TRBD2. CDR1 and CDR2 from the germline V gene are MGHRA and YSYEKL. With 4 bases clipped from V and 5 bases from J, the junction kept 9 bases outside the gene matches. The CDR3 extends over 15 amino acids. For the CDR3, the DNA is TGCGCCAGCAGCCCTCGGGGTAGCGGGAGAGACGAGCAGTACTTC. The encoded protein is CASSPRGSGRDEQYF.

V gene TRBV7-8 combines with J gene TRBJ2-5, with 15 nucleotides matching TRBD2. The ends lost 4 bases at V and 2 bases at J; junction bases unmatched: 5. From germline, CDR1 is SGHVS and CDR2 FQNEAQ. The CDR3 totals 17 residues. The chain's CDR3 is CASSSLGLAGGQETQYF. In DNA form, the CDR3 reads TGTGCCAGCAGCTCACTCGGACTAGCGGGAGGGCAAGAGACCCAGTACTTC.

The chain uses TRBV30 and TRBJ1-1; D unclear. Looked up from germline, CDR1 is GTSNPN and CDR2 is SVGIG (reference sequence). Trimming pared 3 bases from V and 7 bases from J, leaving 9 bases between. The CDR3 is made up of 11 amino acids. This CDR3 is CAWRTVGEAFF. CDR3 in DNA: TGTGCCTGGAGAACAGTGGGTGAAGCTTTCTTT.

This clone has a handful of counts. V usage is TRBV29-1 and J usage is TRBJ2-3; 9 bases fit TRBD1. CDR1 SQVTM and CDR2 ANQGSEA come from the germline V gene. The CDR3 is made up of 12 amino acids. With 6 bases clipped from V and 6 bases from J, the junction kept 4 bases outside the gene matches. For the CDR3, the DNA is TGCAGCGTATGGACAGGGGACGATACGCAGTATTTT. Translation: CSVWTGDDTQYF.

This clone was detected only once. CDR3 protein: CASSEESIQYF. In nucleotides, the CDR3 is TGTGCCAGCAGTGAAGAGAGCATTCAGTACTTC. The chain employs TRBV2 and TRBJ2-4; D not resolved. The CDR3 contains 11 residues. Trimming removed 1 base from V and 9 bases from J, with 4 bases in between. The germline CDR1 and CDR2 sequences are SNHLY and FYNNEI.

This rearrangement joins TRBV18 to TRBJ2-5; 10 nucleotides agree with TRBD2. The J call is doubtful: the DNA matches TRBJ2-7 better. Germline CDR1 KGHSH, CDR2 LQKENI. The CDR3 extends over 14 amino acids. The CDR3 here is CASSTTSGPYEQYF. The CDR3 bases are TGTGCCAGCTCAACGACTAGCGGGCCTTACGAGCAGTACTTC.

The chain uses TRBV29-1 and TRBJ2-2; 7 nucleotides line up with TRBD1. This CDR3 has 14 residues. Germline assignment: CDR1 SQVTM and CDR2 ANQGSEA. V trimming: 5 bases; J trimming: 1 base; junction bases outside the gene matches: 4. The CDR3 bases are TGCAGCGTTAGGCAGGGGGTGAACACCGGGGAGCTGTTTTTT. Protein sequence: CSVRQGVNTGELFF.

V and J are TRBV27 and TRBJ2-1, with D maybe TRBD1 (5 bases). The ends were cut back, 5 bases at V and 0 bases at J, with 8 bases in the middle. This CDR3 has 14 amino acids. Germline CDR1 MNHEY, CDR2 SMNVEV (reference sequence). The DNA of the CDR3 is TGTGCCAGCAGTCGACAGCTCTCCTACAATGAGCAGTTCTTC. Amino acid sequence: CASSRQLSYNEQFF.

J is TRBJ2-3 and V is TRBV5-6, with 12 bases matching TRBD1. This CDR3 is built from 15 residues. Germline V gives CDR1 SGHDT, CDR2 YYEEEE. The J segment lost 5 bases and the V segment lost 4 bases, leaving 5 bases of the junction unmatched. The CDR3 reads CASSRGQGALDTQYF. The CDR3 DNA sequence: TGTGCCAGCAGCCGGGGACAGGGGGCCTTAGATACGCAGTATTTT.

This clone was seen a handful of times. This chain uses TRBV19 with TRBJ1-5; D unresolved. The CDR3 sequence is 14 residues long. Trimming shortened V by 3 bases and J by 7 bases, and 13 bases separated the two germline ends. The germline V gene encodes CDR1 LNHDA and CDR2 SQIVND (reference sequence). The DNA of the CDR3 is TGTGCCAGTAGTATCGGCGGAGGAGACCAGCCCCAGCATTTT. It is translated as CASSIGGGDQPQHF.

This clone was recorded once. The chain is built from TRBV20-1 and TRBJ2-7, with TRBD2 as a possible D gene (5 bases). Trimming removed 6 bases from V and 6 bases from J, with 12 bases in between. The CDR3 loop spans 11 amino acids. Germline-derived CDR1 and CDR2 are DFQATT and SNEGSKA (reference sequence). Here the CDR3 DNA reads TGCAGTGCCCGGGGTCCCGGCGAGCAGTACTTC. Amino acid sequence: CSARGPGEQYF.

This rearrangement joins TRBV28 to TRBJ2-5; 7 nucleotides line up with TRBD2. Germline CDR1 and CDR2: MDHEN and SYDVKM. Trimming removed 3 bases from V and 3 bases from J; junction bases left unmatched: 7. The CDR3 sequence is 15 residues long. CDR3 protein: CASSFERREKETQYF. CDR3 nucleotide sequence: TGTGCCAGCAGTTTTGAAAGGCGGGAGAAAGAGACCCAGTACTTC.

This clone came up a few times. J is TRBJ1-6 and V is TRBV28; TRBD1 matches 8 bases. The germline CDR1 and CDR2 sequences are MDHEN and SYDVKM. CDR3 size: 15 residues. V was pared by 6 bases and J by 9 bases, with 10 bases of the junction left unmatched. CDR3 in DNA: TGTGCCAGCAGACGACTGACAGGGGAAGGTTCACCCCTCCACTTT. Encoded protein: CASRRLTGEGSPLHF.